This T cell receptor beta chain was profiled in a study of T cell responses to AZD1222 COVID-19 vaccine. TCRdb's table, derived via immunoSEQ multiplex PCR, lists solely in-frame clones and lacks some. The table shows about 180,000 clones, with about 89% occurring only once. V was clipped by 11 bases and J by 7 bases, with 26 bases between them. The CDR3 loop spans 15 amino acids. This clonotype originated in an adult in good health. The starting material was peripheral blood, obtained on day 0 of AZD1222 vaccination. The V and J genes are TRBV23-1 and TRBJ1-2; D not certain. TRBV23-1 is marked as an open reading frame, function uncertain. The CDR3 DNA sequence: TGCGCCCCGTCACCCTCTGGATCACGCATGTGTGGCTACACCTTC. Amino acids: CAPSPSGSRMCGYTF.